The sequence of this TCR beta chain was determined in a study of CD8 T cells in ankylosing spondylitis. Each TCR beta library was made by quantitative 5'-RACE that incorporated molecular barcodes. In TCRdb, the 5' RACE reads were re-called with MiXCR into one record per CDR3 protein. The sample carries some 800,000 distinct CDR3 sequences, roughly 10% recorded once. This clonotype occurred many times. What it recognizes is unknown. V lost 4 bases to trimming and J lost 4 bases; unmatched junction nucleotides: 7. This CDR3 has 14 amino acids. CDR1 and CDR2 (germline): SGHRS, YFSETQ. Study observations and caveats: The authors reported significant enrichment of disease-linked clones in matched ankylosing spondylitis synovial fluid. What appeared characteristic of ankylosing spondylitis blood was a TCR beta motif of several highly homologous variants. Reactive arthritis synovial fluid and blood were previously reported to contain some motif variants.

J is TRBJ2-5 and V is TRBV5-1; the match to TRBD1 covers 7 bases. Sequencing was done on a sample of blood, either unsorted or a sorted T cell fraction (not recorded which). This TCR was recovered from a male donor with ankylosing spondylitis. The CDR3 sequence is CASSIRQGRETQYF. As DNA, the CDR3 is TGCGCCAGCAGCATACGACAGGGTAGAGAGACCCAGTACTTC.